The subject of this entry is one T cell receptor beta chain. The CDR3 is made up of 14 amino acids. Unmatched junction bases numbered 3, after V lost 1 base and J lost 3 bases. Germline-derived CDR1 and CDR2 are SQVTM and ANQGSEA. The data were obtained in a study of blood T cell repertoires in COVID-19. Background on the study: Sites across the United States, Italy and Spain contributed samples from acute and convalescent COVID-19. In each case, the material was cDNA or gDNA derived from T cells, B-cell-depleted T cells, or PBMCs.

As originally analysed: Using reference gene primer amplification, nucleated cell counts were estimated. The method was immunoSEQ multiplex PCR; TCRdb's version includes in-frame clones alone and lacks a portion of them. V, J and clone size are taken as reported in that table, and D and trimming were inferred from the DNA itself. The table lists around 100,000 clones, approximately 80% of them singletons. The origin of this receptor is a human donor in a cohort sampled during active or convalescent COVID-19. Material for sequencing was peripheral blood. This chain joins TRBV29-1 and TRBJ2-3; 8 bases are shared with TRBD2. The CDR3 loop is CSVEGRGVTDTQYF. CDR3 bases: TGCAGCGTTGAAGGGCGGGGGGTAACAGATACGCAGTATTTT.